The entry that follows covers one T cell receptor (beta chain) sequence. The cohort comprised adults aged roughly 18 to 95 years residing in 20 to 30 US areas. Each participant's cohort was designated according to participant-reported clinical history. A COVID-19 case had been met by exposed participants during the 2 weeks before study entry. Using immunoSEQ multiplex PCR, the repertoire was profiled, and TCRdb retains in-frame clones only, with some absent. The sample has about 140,000 clones; under 85% are singletons. This sample is drawn from a study of blood T cell repertoires in COVID-19. Study-wide background: Researchers got acute and convalescent COVID-19 samples from the United States, Italy and Spain.

This CDR3 spans 15 amino acids. Germline V CDR1 and CDR2: KGHSH, LQKENI. V was clipped by 4 bases and J by 2 bases, with 12 bases between them. Sequencing was carried out using PBMCs or T cells enriched from blood (not recorded which). The TCR comes from a woman under 30 who had been exposed to COVID-19. V and J are TRBV18 and TRBJ1-3, with D possibly TRBD1 on 6 matching bases. Written as DNA, the CDR3 is TGTGCCAGCTCACTCCAGGGGTACACTGGAAACACCATATATTTT. Its translation is CASSLQGYTGNTIYF.